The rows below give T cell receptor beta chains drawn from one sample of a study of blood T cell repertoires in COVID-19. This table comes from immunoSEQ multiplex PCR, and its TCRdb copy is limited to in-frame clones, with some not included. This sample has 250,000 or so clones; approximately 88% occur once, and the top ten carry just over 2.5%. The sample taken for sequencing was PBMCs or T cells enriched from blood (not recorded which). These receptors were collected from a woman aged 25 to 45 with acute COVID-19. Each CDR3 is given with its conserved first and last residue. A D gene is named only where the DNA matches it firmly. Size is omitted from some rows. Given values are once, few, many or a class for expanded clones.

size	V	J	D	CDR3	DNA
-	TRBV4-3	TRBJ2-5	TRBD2	CASSQRLLAGPQETQYF	TGCGCCAGCAGCCAACGACTACTAGCGGGGCCCCAAGAGACCCAGTACTTC
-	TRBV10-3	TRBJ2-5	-	CAISEPQGGRETQYF	TGTGCCATCAGTGAGCCACAGGGGGGGAGAGAGACCCAGTACTTC
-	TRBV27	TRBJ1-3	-	CASSSAGSGNTIYF	TGTGCCAGCAGTTCGGCAGGTTCTGGAAACACCATATATTTT
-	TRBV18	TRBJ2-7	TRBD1	CASSPQELGGTGGYEQYF	TGTGCCAGCTCGCCACAGGAGTTGGGAGGGACAGGGGGCTACGAGCAGTACTTC
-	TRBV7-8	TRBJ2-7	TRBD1	CASSKNRDREREQYF	TGTGCCAGCAGCAAAAACCGGGACAGGGAACGGGAGCAGTACTTC
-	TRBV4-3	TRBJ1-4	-	CASSQSPYRTVSNEKLFF	TGCGCCAGCAGCCAGAGTCCTTATAGGACAGTTAGTAATGAAAAACTGTTTTTT
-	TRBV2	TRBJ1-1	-	CASIDWNTEAFF	TGTGCCAGCATAGATTGGAACACTGAAGCTTTCTTT
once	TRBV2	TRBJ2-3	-	CASRRSSADTQYF	TGTGCCAGCAGGAGGTCTTCAGCAGATACGCAGTATTTT
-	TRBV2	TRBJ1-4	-	CASSIQDYEKLFF	TGTGCCAGCAGTATACAAGACTATGAAAAACTGTTTTTT
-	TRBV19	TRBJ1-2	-	CASSIDSAGGYTF	TGTGCCAGTAGTATAGATTCCGCAGGCGGCTACACCTTC
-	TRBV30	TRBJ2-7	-	CAWSRRYEQYF	TGTGCCTGGAGCCGCCGGTACGAGCAGTACTTC
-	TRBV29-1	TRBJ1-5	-	CSVGMGDQPQHF	TGCAGCGTTGGTATGGGCGATCAGCCCCAGCATTTT
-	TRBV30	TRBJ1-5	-	CAWSAYSNQPQHF	TGTGCCTGGAGTGCTTATAGCAATCAGCCCCAGCATTTT
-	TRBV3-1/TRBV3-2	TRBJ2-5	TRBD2	CASSQFLAGGLETQYF	TGTGCCAGCAGCCAATTTCTAGCGGGGGGGTTAGAGACCCAGTACTTC
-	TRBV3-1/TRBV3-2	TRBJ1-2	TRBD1	CASRDGQGWIYGYTF	TGTGCCAGCAGGGACGGACAGGGGTGGATCTATGGCTACACCTTC
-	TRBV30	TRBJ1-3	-	CAWSVPQVTIYF	TGTGCCTGGAGTGTCCCCCAGGTCACCATATATTTT
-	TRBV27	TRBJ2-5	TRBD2	CASRGLATYQETQYF	TGTGCCAGCCGAGGACTAGCGACGTACCAAGAGACCCAGTACTTC